These 23 T cell receptor beta chains were all obtained from the same sample, sequenced in a study of T cells in Graves' hyperthyroidism and ophthalmopathy. Amplification targeted TCR beta CDR3 regions from RNA transcripts. HTBI primers were used for first-round RT-PCR of the TCR CDR3. Via MiXCR, TCRdb re-called the multiplex PCR reads, giving one row per CDR3 protein. The sample shows 600,000 to 900,000 distinct CDR3 sequences, roughly 15% of them seen only once. Material for sequencing was blood. The receptors stem from a man younger than 35 with Graves' hyperthyroidism.

The V and J genes are TRBV12-3 or TRBV12-4 and TRBJ1-5, with a tentative D call TRBD1 (6 bases). The ends were cut back, 3 bases at V and 2 bases at J, with 11 bases in the middle. This CDR3 is built from 15 residues. This CDR3 reads CASSLQQGRNQPQHF. The CDR3 bases are TGTGCCAGCAGTTTGCAACAGGGACGCAATCAGCCCCAGCATTTT.

V gene TRBV28 combines with J gene TRBJ1-4; a possible D gene is TRBD1 (6 bases). Germline V gene lookup returns CDR1 MDHEN and CDR2 SYDVKM. The CDR3 has 14 amino acids. V was trimmed by 2 bases and J by 6 bases, leaving 10 bases between them. The CDR3 coding sequence is TGTGCCAGCAGTTTAAGGTCAGGGGATGAAAAACTGTTTTTT. This encodes CASSLRSGDEKLFF.

This clonotype has more than one count but fewer than ten. The V gene is TRBV20-1, the J gene TRBJ1-2; D call uncertain. The CDR3 runs 13 residues. The germline V and J ends were trimmed by 0 bases and 1 base, with 6 bases remaining between them. CDR1 and CDR2 (germline): DFQATT, SNEGSKA (reference sequence). Written as DNA, the CDR3 is TGCAGTGCTAGAGATAGGATTAACTATGGCTACACCTTC. Its translation is CSARDRINYGYTF.

The V call is TRBV7-9, the J call TRBJ2-7; D gene unclear. This CDR3 is 12 amino acids long. Trimming took 3 bases from V and 6 from J, leaving 9 bases between them. CDR1 SEHNR and CDR2 FQNEAQ come from the germline V gene (reference sequence). CDR3 region: CASSLGEAEQYF. In DNA form, the CDR3 reads TGTGCCAGCAGCTTGGGCGAGGCCGAGCAGTACTTC.

This clonotype was seen a handful of times. V and J are TRBV30 and TRBJ2-3; D might be TRBD1 (6 bases). Germline V gene lookup returns CDR1 GTSNPN and CDR2 SVGIG (reference sequence). V lost 2 bases and J 4 bases, leaving 13 bases between the germline ends. This CDR3 is 14 amino acids long. The CDR3 reads CAWSKGEPPDTQYF. In nucleotides, the CDR3 is TGTGCCTGGAGTAAGGGGGAGCCCCCAGATACGCAGTATTTT.

This chain uses TRBV7-2 with TRBJ2-1, with D perhaps given as TRBD1 or TRBD2 (5 bases each). The V end lost 4 bases, the J end lost 8 bases, and 12 bases lay between the germline ends. The CDR3 sequence is 13 residues long. The germline CDR1 and CDR2 sequences are SGHTA and FQGNSA. Here the CDR3 DNA reads TGTGCCAGCAGCTCCGGGACGGCGGATGAGCAGTTCTTC. Translation: CASSSGTADEQFF.

This clonotype was seen many times. This sequence joins TRBV15 and TRBJ2-1, with 10 bases lining up with TRBD2. Germline V CDR1 and CDR2: LNHNV, YYDKDF (reference sequence). V shed 0 bases, J shed 5 bases, and the junction held 7 bases outside the gene matches. The CDR3 covers 17 residues. This chain's CDR3 is CATSREASGRYDNEQFF. CDR3 coding DNA: TGTGCCACCAGCAGAGAGGCTAGCGGGAGATACGACAATGAGCAGTTCTTC.

This clonotype showed up many times. The chain combines TRBV11-3 with TRBJ1-1; unclear D gene. The CDR3 consists of 11 residues. Trimming removed 8 bases at V and 3 bases at J, with 7 bases between. Germline CDR1 reads SGHNT; CDR2 reads YENEEA. The CDR3 reads CASAEDTEAFF. The CDR3 DNA is TGTGCCAGCGCAGAGGACACTGAAGCTTTCTTT.

As regards this clonotype: A single base separates this from a much larger clone, so it may be a read error. The rearrangement uses TRBV28 and TRBJ2-1; D is possibly TRBD1 (5 bases). The DNA end favors TRBJ2-7, so the J call may be wrong. This CDR3 comprises 15 residues. CDR1 and CDR2 from the germline V gene are MDHEN and SYDVKM. The CDR3 nucleotides are TGTGCCAGCAGTTTAATAGGGGCCAGCTACAATGAGCAGTACTTC. Protein: CASSLIGASYNEQYF.

This clonotype was recorded many times. The rearrangement uses TRBV12-3 or TRBV12-4 and TRBJ2-6; weak D call: TRBD1 (8 bases). The V end was cut by 5 bases, the J end by 0 bases, with 17 bases between. There are 18 residues in the CDR3. The CDR3 spells CASSPHRGGPSGANVLTF. For the CDR3, the DNA is TGTGCCAGCAGTCCTCACAGGGGGGGCCCCTCTGGGGCCAACGTCCTGACTTTC.

V gene TRBV20-1 combines with J gene TRBJ1-2, with D hard to call. Germline V CDR1 and CDR2: DFQATT, SNEGSKA (reference sequence). Deletions cut 7 bases from V and 4 bases from J, with 7 bases between. The CDR3 is 10 residues long. The DNA for the CDR3 is TGCAGTGTAAGGGCCTATGGCTACACCTTC. Its protein product is CSVRAYGYTF.

The chain has TRBV20-1 and TRBJ2-1, with TRBD2 matching 7 bases. V was pared by 6 bases and J by 9 bases, with 17 bases of the junction left unmatched. From germline, CDR1 is DFQATT and CDR2 SNEGSKA (reference sequence). The CDR3 consists of 15 residues. The CDR3 loop is CSASRGGSAQAEQFF. CDR3 DNA: TGCAGTGCCAGCCGGGGCGGGAGCGCCCAGGCTGAGCAGTTCTTC.

The V call is TRBV20-1, the J call TRBJ2-1; the D gene is possibly TRBD2 (7 bases). Germline CDR1 is DFQATT and CDR2 is SNEGSKA (reference sequence). The CDR3 spans 12 residues. Trimming left V 3 bases short and J 8 bases short, with 11 bases between. CDR3 in amino acids: CSARGGRDEQFF. CDR3 nucleotide sequence: TGCAGTGCTAGGGGGGGGCGGGATGAGCAGTTCTTC.

This clonotype was counted at least ten times. V usage is TRBV7-9 and J usage is TRBJ2-4; 7 nucleotides line up with TRBD2. Germline lookup yields CDR1 SEHNR and CDR2 FQNEAQ (reference sequence). The CDR3 is 15 residues long. V shed 5 bases and J 2 bases; nucleotides not matched to a gene: 6. In DNA, the CDR3 is TGTGCCAGCAGCCGAGGGCGGGAGTCCAAAAACATTCAGTACTTC. This gives the protein CASSRGRESKNIQYF.

This clonotype showed up just once. An end of the junction differs from the germline gene, which may be a read error. The chain joins TRBV28 to TRBJ1-1; D not certain. The CDR3 totals 13 residues. Germline V gene lookup returns CDR1 MDHEN and CDR2 SYDVKM. DNA of the CDR3: TGTGCCAGTAGTTTATTGCCCGACACTAAAGCTTTCTTT. Its protein is CASSLLPDTKAFF.

The V and J genes are TRBV30 and TRBJ1-5, with 10 nucleotides matching TRBD1. V shed 3 bases and J 3 bases; nucleotides not matched to a gene: 2. CDR1 and CDR2 (germline): GTSNPN, SVGIG (reference sequence). This CDR3 has 14 amino acids. CDR3 amino acids: CAWRGQGNNQPQHF. CDR3 coding DNA: TGTGCCTGGAGGGGACAGGGGAACAATCAGCCCCAGCATTTT.

This clonotype has a handful of counts. The chain is built from TRBV20-1 and TRBJ2-1; TRBD2 matches at 10 bases. The V segment lost 6 bases and the J segment 10 bases; nucleotides outside the gene matches: 15. The CDR3 length is 15 residues. Germline CDR1 DFQATT, CDR2 SNEGSKA (reference sequence). This chain's CDR3 is CSAHTGLATSYEQFF. The CDR3 coding sequence is TGCAGTGCCCACACGGGACTAGCGACCTCATACGAGCAGTTCTTC.

This clonotype has ten or more counts. The chain couples TRBV28 to TRBJ1-2; 8 bases fit TRBD1. V trimming: 4 bases; J trimming: 2 bases; junction bases outside the gene matches: 9. The CDR3 contains 16 residues. Germline lookup yields CDR1 MDHEN and CDR2 SYDVKM. The CDR3 DNA reads as TGTGCCAGCAGTTCCGGATCGAGGACAGGGAACTATGGCTACACCTTC. Its translation: CASSSGSRTGNYGYTF.

The V and J genes are TRBV24-1 and TRBJ2-4, with TRBD1 as a possible D gene (5 bases). V shed 3 bases and J shed 7 bases, with 12 bases lying between them. The CDR3 contains 14 residues. Germline CDR1 reads KGHDR; CDR2 reads SFDVKD. The CDR3 spells CATSDRGDGNIQYF. The CDR3 DNA sequence: TGTGCCACCAGTGATAGGGGTGATGGGAACATTCAGTACTTC.

The sample holds many counts of this clonotype. The chain carries TRBV7-9 and TRBJ2-3, with D unclear. Germline values: CDR1 SEHNR, CDR2 FQNEAQ (reference sequence). The V gene lost 5 bases and the J gene lost 0 bases, with 15 bases spanning the gap. The CDR3 runs to 16 residues. CDR3 nucleotide sequence: TGTGCCAGCAGCCCCTACACGATAGGGAGCACAGATACGCAGTATTTT. It encodes CASSPYTIGSTDTQYF.

Many counts were recorded for this clonotype. This sequence joins TRBV28 and TRBJ1-5; D uncertain. Germline CDR1 and CDR2: MDHEN and SYDVKM. Trimming shortened V by 4 bases and J by 0 bases, and 16 bases separated the two germline ends. The CDR3 totals 17 residues. CDR3 in DNA: TGTGCCAGCAGTTGGCCTTCGAGTGGGGTTAGCAATCAGCCCCAGCATTTT. This codes for CASSWPSSGVSNQPQHF.

This clonotype was observed a handful of times. This chain uses TRBV7-9 with TRBJ2-3, with 8 bases that match TRBD2. This CDR3 contains 16 residues. V was clipped by 5 bases and J by 2 bases; unmatched bases: 9. Germline V lookup: CDR1 SEHNR, CDR2 FQNEAQ (reference sequence). CDR3 sequence (DNA): TGTGCCAGCAGCCGCTGGACTAGCCCTCCCACAGATACGCAGTATTTT. This gives the protein CASSRWTSPPTDTQYF.

V is TRBV27 and J is TRBJ1-1, with no clear D. Germline V gives CDR1 MNHEY, CDR2 SMNVEV (reference sequence). V shed 5 bases and J shed 5 bases, with 12 bases lying between them. The CDR3 covers 13 residues. CDR3 amino acids: CASSQLSPTEAFF. The CDR3 DNA is TGTGCCAGCAGTCAACTATCCCCTACTGAAGCTTTCTTT.